The subject of this entry is one T cell receptor (beta chain). The CDR3 has 14 residues. V gave up 6 bases and J gave up 2 bases; unmatched junction bases: 3. The V gene's germline CDR1 is MNHEY and CDR2 SVGAGI. This entry is derived from a study of blood T cell repertoires in COVID-19. Study in general: COVID-19 samples, acute and convalescent, were from the United States, Italy and Spain. T cells, B-cell-depleted T cells, or PBMCs supplied cDNA or gDNA.

The table came from immunoSEQ multiplex PCR; TCRdb's copy has only in-frame clones and leaves some out. Among some 340,000 clones listed, around 83% were seen once. Researchers sorted participants into cohorts using their self-reported clinical history. The TCR originated in a woman aged 45-59 years who had recovered from COVID-19. This chain joins TRBV6-5 and TRBJ1-2; 10 nucleotides match TRBD1. The sample was PBMCs or T cells enriched from blood (not recorded which). This chain's CDR3 is CASRGQGLNYGYTF. For the CDR3, the DNA is TGTGCCAGCAGGGGACAGGGGCTCAACTATGGCTACACCTTC.